Sequencing of this T cell receptor (beta chain) was carried out in a study of T cell responses to AZD1222 COVID-19 vaccine. Measured with immunoSEQ multiplex PCR; TCRdb has only the in-frame clones, and not every one. The data hold 140,000 to 150,000 clones, with around nine tenths observed a single time. Worth noting for this clone: Its cognate antigen is unknown.

CDR3 length: 15 amino acids. Trimming left V 1 base short and J 6 bases short, with 16 bases between. Germline V gives CDR1 SGHAT, CDR2 FQNNGV. Study-wide points: Only five to seven AZD1222 recipients were seropositive at baseline.

The starting material was peripheral blood, obtained 28 days after the second AZD1222 dose. The clonotype was recovered from an adult who received the AZD1222 COVID-19 vaccine. V gene TRBV11-2 combines with J gene TRBJ2-7; D tentatively fits TRBD1 or TRBD2 (5 bases each). The DNA of the CDR3 is TGTGCCAGCAGCTTAGCGGGGCCATCGATCTCCGAGCAGTACTTC. It encodes CASSLAGPSISEQYF. The full variable domain, completed using reference TRBV11-2 and TRBJ2-7, is EAGVAQSPRYKIIEKRQSVAFWCNPISGHATLYWYQQILGQGPKLLIQFQNNGVVDDSQLPKDRFSAERLKGVDSTLKIQPAKLEDSAVYLCASSLAGPSISEQYFGPGTRLTVT.